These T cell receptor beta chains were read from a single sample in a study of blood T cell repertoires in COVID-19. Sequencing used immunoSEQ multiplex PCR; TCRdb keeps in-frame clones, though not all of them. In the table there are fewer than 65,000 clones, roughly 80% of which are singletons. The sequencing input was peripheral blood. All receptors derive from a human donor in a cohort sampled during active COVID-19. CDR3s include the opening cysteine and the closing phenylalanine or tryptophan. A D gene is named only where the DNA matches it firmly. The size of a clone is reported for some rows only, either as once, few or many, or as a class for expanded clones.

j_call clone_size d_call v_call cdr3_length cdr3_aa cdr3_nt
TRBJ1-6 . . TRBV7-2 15 CASSLGKRYNSPLHF TGTGCCAGCAGCTTAGGGAAGCGGTATAATTCACCCCTCCACTTT
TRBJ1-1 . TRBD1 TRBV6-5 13 CASSRTGRTEAFF TGTGCCAGCAGCCGGACAGGGAGAACTGAAGCTTTCTTT
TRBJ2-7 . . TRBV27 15 CASSFGTAGSYEQYF TGTGCCAGCAGTTTTGGAACTGCAGGCTCCTACGAGCAGTACTTC
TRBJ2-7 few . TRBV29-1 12 CSVFGVSYEQYF TGCAGCGTTTTTGGAGTCTCCTACGAGCAGTACTTC
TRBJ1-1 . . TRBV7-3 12 CASSLGGPEAFF TGTGCCAGCAGCTTGGGCGGGCCTGAAGCTTTCTTT
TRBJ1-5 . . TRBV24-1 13 CATSRGNNQPQHF TGTGCCACCAGCAGGGGAAACAATCAGCCCCAGCATTTT
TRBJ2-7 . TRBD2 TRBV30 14 CAWSVWEGPYEQYF TGTGCCTGGAGTGTATGGGAGGGCCCCTACGAGCAGTACTTC
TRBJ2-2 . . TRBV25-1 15 CASSTGGAFVGELFF TGTGCCAGCAGTACCGGCGGGGCGTTCGTCGGGGAGCTGTTTTTT
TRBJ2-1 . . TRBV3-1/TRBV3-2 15 CASSQVGTIRHEQFF TGTGCCAGCAGCCAAGTCGGGACAATACGCCATGAGCAGTTCTTC
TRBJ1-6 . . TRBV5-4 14 CVFRGVGENSPLHF TGTGTCTTTCGGGGGGTTGGAGAAAATTCACCCCTCCACTTT
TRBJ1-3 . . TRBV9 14 CASSAWTDGNTIYF TGTGCCAGCAGCGCCTGGACAGATGGAAACACCATATATTTT
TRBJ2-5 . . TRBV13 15 CASSLGGRTEETQYF TGTGCCAGCAGCTTAGGCGGCAGGACAGAAGAGACCCAGTACTTC
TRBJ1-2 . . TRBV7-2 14 CASSLEQGYYGYTF TGTGCCAGCAGCTTAGAACAGGGATACTATGGCTACACCTTC
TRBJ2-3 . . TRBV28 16 CASSQLRGGGTDTQYF TGTGCCAGCAGTCAACTTAGGGGGGGAGGCACAGATACGCAGTATTTT
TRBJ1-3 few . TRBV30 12 CAWATGGNTIYF TGTGCCTGGGCCACAGGGGGAAACACCATATATTTT
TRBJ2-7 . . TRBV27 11 CASSSPGGQYF TGTGCCAGCAGTTCCCCCGGGGGACAGTACTTC
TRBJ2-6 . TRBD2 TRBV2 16 CASSPSGGAGANVLTF TGTGCCAGCAGTCCCTCGGGAGGGGCTGGGGCCAACGTCCTGACTTTC
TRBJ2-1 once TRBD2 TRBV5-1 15 CASSLTGLASNEQFF TGCGCCAGCAGCTTGACGGGACTAGCGAGCAATGAGCAGTTCTTC
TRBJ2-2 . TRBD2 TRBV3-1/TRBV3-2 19 CASSQDRLSGSSNTGELFF TGTGCCAGCAGCCAAGATCGACTTAGCGGGTCCTCGAACACCGGGGAGCTGTTTTTT
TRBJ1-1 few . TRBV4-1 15 CASSQEGRGNTEAFF TGCGCCAGCAGCCAAGAGGGCAGGGGTAACACTGAAGCTTTCTTT
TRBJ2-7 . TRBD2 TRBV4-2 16 CASSQVGGTLSYEQYF TGTGCCAGCAGCCAAGTGGGGGGGACCCTCTCCTACGAGCAGTACTTC
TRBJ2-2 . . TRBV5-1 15 CASSWTTGSTGELFF TGCGCCAGCAGCTGGACTACTGGCTCCACCGGGGAGCTGTTTTTT
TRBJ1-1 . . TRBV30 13 CAWSGQGFTEAFF TGTGCCTGGAGTGGTCAGGGGTTCACTGAAGCTTTCTTT
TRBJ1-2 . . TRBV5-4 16 CASSSWEIRLNYGYTF TGTGCCAGCAGCTCTTGGGAGATCCGGCTTAACTATGGCTACACCTTC
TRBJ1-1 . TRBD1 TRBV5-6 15 CASSRTGTGGTEAFF TGTGCCAGCAGCAGGACCGGGACAGGGGGCACTGAAGCTTTCTTT
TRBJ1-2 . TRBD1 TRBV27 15 CASLPTGGRNYGYTF TGTGCCAGCCTCCCTACAGGGGGGAGGAACTATGGCTACACCTTC
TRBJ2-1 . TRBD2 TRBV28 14 CASSLPTSGRAGFF TGTGCCAGCAGTTTACCGACTAGCGGGAGGGCCGGGTTCTTC
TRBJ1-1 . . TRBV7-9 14 CASSLGQKNTEAFF TGTGCCAGCAGCTTAGGACAGAAGAACACTGAAGCTTTCTTT
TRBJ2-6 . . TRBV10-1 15 CASSPGNSGANVLTF TGCGCCAGCAGCCCAGGGAACTCTGGGGCCAACGTCCTGACTTTC
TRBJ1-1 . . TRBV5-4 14 CASSLYQGFAEAFF TGTGCCAGCAGCCTGTACCAGGGTTTCGCTGAAGCTTTCTTT
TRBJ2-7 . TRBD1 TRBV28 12 CASRQGTYEQYF TGTGCCAGTCGACAGGGAACCTACGAGCAGTACTTC
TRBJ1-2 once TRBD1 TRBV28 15 CASRITRTGFYGYTF TGTGCCAGCAGGATTACAAGGACAGGGTTTTATGGCTACACCTTC
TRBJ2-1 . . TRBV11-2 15 CASRTYAGARNEQFF TGTGCCAGCAGGACTTACGCTGGGGCCCGGAATGAGCAGTTCTTC
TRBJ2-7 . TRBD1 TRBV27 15 CASSLSGQGSYEQYF TGTGCCAGCAGTTTATCCGGACAGGGCTCCTACGAGCAGTACTTC
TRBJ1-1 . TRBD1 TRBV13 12 CASNLNRGPAFF TGTGCCAGCAACCTTAACAGGGGCCCGGCTTTCTTT
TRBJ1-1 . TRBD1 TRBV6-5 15 CASRSPPDRGTEAFF TGTGCCAGCAGATCACCCCCGGACAGGGGAACTGAAGCTTTCTTT
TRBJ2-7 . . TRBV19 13 CASTGGSRNEQYF TGTGCCTCTACCGGGGGATCTAGAAACGAGCAGTACTTC
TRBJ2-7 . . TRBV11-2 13 CASTPGTRGEQYF TGTGCCAGCACCCCCGGGACCAGGGGCGAGCAGTACTTC
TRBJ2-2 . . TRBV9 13 CASSGSHSGELFF TGTGCCAGCAGCGGCAGTCATTCCGGGGAGCTGTTTTTT
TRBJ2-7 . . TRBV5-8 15 CASSPPRGEFYEQYF TGTGCCAGCAGCCCCCCGCGGGGCGAGTTCTACGAGCAGTACTTC
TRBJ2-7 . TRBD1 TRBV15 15 CATSRGRTGEYEQYF TGTGCCACCAGCAGAGGCAGGACAGGGGAGTACGAGCAGTACTTC
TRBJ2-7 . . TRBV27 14 CASRPSSHPYEQYF TGTGCCAGCAGGCCCTCCAGTCACCCGTACGAGCAGTACTTC
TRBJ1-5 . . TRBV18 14 CASSPQAGVQPQHF TGTGCCAGCTCACCACAGGCAGGGGTACAGCCCCAGCATTTT
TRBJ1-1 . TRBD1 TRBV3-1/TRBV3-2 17 CASLRDRSPLMNTEAFF TGTGCCAGTCTCCGGGACAGGTCCCCTTTGATGAACACTGAAGCTTTCTTT
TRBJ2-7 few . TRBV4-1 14 CASSQGRAVYEQYF TGCGCCAGCAGCCAAGGGCGGGCAGTTTACGAGCAGTACTTC
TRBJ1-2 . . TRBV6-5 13 CASRGADSYGYTF TGTGCCAGCAGGGGGGCGGACTCCTATGGCTACACCTTC
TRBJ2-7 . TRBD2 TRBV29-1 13 CSVPGLAEHEQYF TGCAGCGTGCCAGGACTAGCGGAACACGAGCAGTACTTC
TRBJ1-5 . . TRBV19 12 CASSIDTLGAIF TGTGCCAGTAGTATAGACACACTGGGGGCCATTTTT
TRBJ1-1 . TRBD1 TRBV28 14 CASSFQGADTEAFF TGTGCCAGCAGTTTCCAGGGGGCGGACACTGAAGCTTTCTTT
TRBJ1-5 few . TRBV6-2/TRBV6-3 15 CASSGRQTSNQPQHF TGTGCCAGCAGTGGACGACAGACTAGCAATCAGCCCCAGCATTTT
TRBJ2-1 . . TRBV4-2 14 CASSQDPSYNEQFF TGTGCCAGCAGCCAAGATCCCAGCTACAATGAGCAGTTCTTC
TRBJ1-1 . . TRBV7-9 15 CASSLGLGQNTEAFF TGTGCCAGCAGCTTGGGTTTGGGCCAGAACACTGAAGCTTTCTTT